One and the same sample provided the 23 T cell receptor beta chains below, sequenced in a study of vaccination and CD4 T cells after COVID-19 (dated 2022 in TCRdb). Taken with the paper, the label for treatment or condition translates to: roughly ten-day PBMC culture with coronavirus spike peptide pools or control peptides (ViraFEST assay). Receptor libraries were prepared by PCR. The sequencer listed for this sample is Illumina iSeq 100. DNA from cultured CD4+ T cells was subjected to TCR sequencing with the Oncomine TCR Beta short-read assay at the Johns Hopkins FTIC core. TCRdb reran the public reads through fastp at Q25 and MiXCR, keeping productive beta chains. Records with the same CDR3 protein are collapsed into one entry carrying the most frequent genes and DNA. The sample table holds around 12,000 distinct CDR3 sequences, of which roughly 48% were seen once. The ten top clones hold around 22% of the sample.

Their antigens remain unidentified. The specimen was CD4+ T cells from blood, cultured in vitro. These TCRs come from a human donor who had recovered from COVID-19.

CDR3 nucleotides: TGTGCCAGCAGCCTCACAGGGGGTAACACTGAAGCTTTCTTT. Its translation: CASSLTGGNTEAFF. The chain joins TRBV6-1 to TRBJ1-1, with 8 bases that match TRBD1. Germline trimming cut 6 bases from V and 2 bases from J; bases unmatched to any gene: 5. This CDR3 is 14 amino acids long. The germline gives CDR1 MNHNS, CDR2 SASEGT.

The V call is TRBV10-2, the J call TRBJ1-1, with D perhaps matching TRBD1 (5 bases). The ends were cut back, 8 bases at V and 6 bases at J, with 16 bases in the middle. The CDR3 is 13 amino acids. The germline V gene encodes CDR1 WSHSY and CDR2 SAAADI. DNA for the CDR3: TGCGCCAGCGGGGGACCGAAGAAAGCTGAAGCTTTCTTT. Amino acid sequence: CASGGPKKAEAFF.

The rearrangement joins TRBV19 to TRBJ1-2, with TRBD1 as a possible D gene (5 bases). The CDR3 has 13 residues. Trimming removed 3 bases from V and 3 bases from J, with 8 bases in between. The germline CDR1 and CDR2 sequences are LNHDA and SQIVND (reference sequence). This CDR3 reads CASSIEGYYGYTF. The CDR3, as DNA: TGTGCCAGTAGTATTGAGGGGTACTATGGCTACACCTTC.

The rearrangement joins TRBV19 to TRBJ2-1, with a weak D call TRBD1 (5 bases). Trimming took off 0 bases at V and 8 bases at J, with 20 bases between the two ends. This CDR3 region has 17 residues. Germline values: CDR1 LNHDA, CDR2 SQIVND (reference sequence). The chain's CDR3 is CASSIDLPTARGDEQFF. The CDR3 DNA reads TGTGCCAGTAGTATAGATCTCCCCACTGCAAGGGGCGATGAGCAGTTCTTC.

There are a few counts of this clonotype. The J gene is TRBJ2-3, the V gene TRBV6-1; no firm D call. CDR1 is MNHNS and CDR2 is SASEGT in the germline V gene. V was shortened by 2 bases and J by 5 bases, with 8 bases between the two germline ends. The CDR3 sequence is 13 residues long. The CDR3 here is CASSEYKKDTQYF. In nucleotides, the CDR3 is TGTGCCAGCAGTGAATACAAAAAAGATACGCAGTATTTT.

The chain recombines TRBV20-1 with TRBJ1-3, with 8 positions matching TRBD1. The CDR3 runs 18 residues. The V and J ends lost 1 base and 0 bases, in that order; junction bases with no gene match: 11. Germline V gives CDR1 DFQATT, CDR2 SNEGSKA (reference sequence). The CDR3 loop is CSARANSGQESSGNTIYF. The CDR3 nucleotides read TGCAGTGCTAGAGCGAACTCGGGACAGGAGAGCTCTGGAAACACCATATATTTT.

V gene TRBV20-1 combines with J gene TRBJ1-1; TRBD1 agrees at 7 bases. Germline-derived CDR1 and CDR2 are DFQATT and SNEGSKA (reference sequence). V lost 6 bases to trimming and J lost 2 bases; unmatched junction nucleotides: 6. The CDR3 sequence is 13 residues long. CDR3 sequence reads: CSALGQSNTEAFF. The CDR3 DNA sequence: TGCAGTGCCCTGGGACAGTCAAACACTGAAGCTTTCTTT.

The chain has TRBV28 and TRBJ1-5, with 10 positions matching TRBD1. CDR3 size: 14 residues. Trimming at V came to 4 bases and at J to 9 bases, leaving 6 bases not matched to a gene. Germline loops: CDR1 MDHEN, CDR2 SYDVKM. The DNA for the CDR3 is TGTGCCAGCAGTTCTGGACAGGGGGGGCGGCCCCAGCATTTT. Translation gives CASSSGQGGRPQHF. Filled out from reference TRBV28 and TRBJ1-5, the complete variable domain reads DVKVTQSSRYLVKRTGEKVFLECVQDMDHENMFWYRQDPGLGLRLIYFSYDVKMKEKGDIPEGYSVSREKKERFSLILESASTNQTSMYLCASSSGQGGRPQHFGDGTRLSIL.

The sample holds one count of this clonotype. J is TRBJ2-3 and V is TRBV10-3; 12 bases fit TRBD1. V lost 0 bases to trimming and J lost 4 bases; unmatched junction nucleotides: 2. This CDR3 comprises 16 residues. Germline-derived CDR1 and CDR2 are ENHRY and SYGVKD. Here the CDR3 reads CAISESWDRGPDTQYF. CDR3 DNA sequence: TGTGCCATCAGTGAGTCGTGGGACAGGGGGCCAGATACGCAGTATTTT.

The chain combines TRBV6-4 with TRBJ1-5, with no clear D. The germline V and J ends were trimmed by 3 bases and 4 bases, with 7 bases remaining between them. CDR1 and CDR2 (germline): MRHNA, SNTAGT. There are 13 residues in the CDR3. The CDR3 region has the DNA TGTGCCAGCAGTGAGGCGGGGAATCAGCCCCAGCATTTT. Protein: CASSEAGNQPQHF.

This sequence joins TRBV20-1 and TRBJ2-5; D is possibly TRBD1 or TRBD2 (5 bases each). Looked up from germline, CDR1 is DFQATT and CDR2 is SNEGSKA (reference sequence). V was trimmed by 4 bases and J by 0 bases, leaving 18 bases between them. The CDR3 extends over 16 amino acids. CDR3 sequence: CSATPGRRLYQETQYF. The CDR3 DNA sequence: TGCAGTGCTACCCCGGGACGCAGACTGTACCAAGAGACCCAGTACTTC.

The V gene is TRBV5-8, the J gene TRBJ1-1, with 9 nucleotides matching TRBD1. Germline loops: CDR1 SGHTS, CDR2 YDEGEE. CDR3 length: 16 amino acids. The V and J ends lost 4 bases and 3 bases, in that order; junction bases with no gene match: 10. CDR3 coding DNA: TGTGCCAGCAGCAAGACAGGGGGTGTCGTAGACACTGAAGCTTTCTTT. Amino acid sequence: CASSKTGGVVDTEAFF.

CDR3 residues: CAISGGTGDYEQYF. DNA for the CDR3: TGTGCCATCAGTGGGGGGACAGGAGATTACGAGCAGTACTTC. The gene calls are TRBV10-3 and TRBJ2-7; TRBD1 aligns across 8 bases. CDR3 length: 14 amino acids. Germline lookup yields CDR1 ENHRY and CDR2 SYGVKD. J was trimmed by 4 bases and V by 4 bases; bases with no gene match: 6.

Only a few counts were recorded for this clonotype. V gene TRBV7-6 combines with J gene TRBJ2-3, with D perhaps matching TRBD2 (5 bases). Germline V lookup: CDR1 SGHVS, CDR2 FNYEAQ. Trimming took off 2 bases at V and 2 bases at J, with 11 bases between the two ends. The CDR3 sequence is 15 residues long. The CDR3 protein is CASSLYGELTDTQYF. For the CDR3, the DNA is TGTGCCAGCAGCTTATACGGGGAGCTCACAGATACGCAGTATTTT.

The chain carries TRBV20-1 and TRBJ2-7, with D perhaps given as TRBD1 or TRBD2 (5 bases each). CDR1 is DFQATT and CDR2 is SNEGSKA in the germline V gene (reference sequence). The V and J ends lost 0 bases and 5 bases respectively, with 17 bases between them. The CDR3 sequence is 15 residues long. In nucleotides, the CDR3 is TGCAGTGCTAGAGATAGCGTCCGGGTAGGGGACGAGCAGTACTTC. Translation: CSARDSVRVGDEQYF.

This clonotype appeared a few times. The chain links TRBV19 to TRBJ2-5; 8 bases agree with TRBD1. The V gene end was trimmed by 9 bases and the J gene end by 5 bases; junction bases not matched to a gene: 11. In germline, CDR1 is LNHDA, CDR2 SQIVND (reference sequence). The length of the CDR3 is 14 residues. The CDR3 protein is CASQDRGLLETQYF. DNA for the CDR3: TGTGCCAGCCAAGACAGGGGTCTTCTGGAGACCCAGTACTTC.

Only a few counts were recorded for this clonotype. V gene TRBV7-3 combines with J gene TRBJ1-6; D possibly corresponds to TRBD1 (6 bases). The CDR3 sequence is 15 residues long. Trimming left V 2 bases short and J 7 bases short, with 12 bases between. Per germline, CDR1 SGHTA and CDR2 FQGTGA. DNA of the CDR3: TGTGCCAGCAGCTTAGAGTCAGGGGCCAATTCACCCCTCCACTTT. The encoded protein is CASSLESGANSPLHF.

The genes are TRBV23-1 and TRBJ1-5, with a tentative D call TRBD1 (6 bases). TRBV23-1 is assigned to the ORF class and has an uncertain function. The CDR3 consists of 14 residues. Trimming took 6 bases from V and 6 from J, leaving 15 bases between them. The CDR3 protein is CASRRSGEGQPQHF. As DNA, the CDR3 is TGCGCCAGCAGGCGGTCAGGGGAAGGTCAGCCCCAGCATTTT.

This clonotype was seen a handful of times. The chain is built from TRBV7-9 and TRBJ1-1, with 7 bases lining up with TRBD1. The V segment lost 0 bases and the J segment 4 bases; nucleotides outside the gene matches: 2. This CDR3 contains 14 residues. Germline values: CDR1 SEHNR, CDR2 FQNEAQ (reference sequence). CDR3 sequence: CASSLAQGTTEAFF. The CDR3 DNA sequence: TGTGCCAGCAGCTTAGCACAGGGGACCACTGAAGCTTTCTTT.

The rearrangement uses TRBV6-5 and TRBJ2-7, with D maybe TRBD2 (6 bases). The CDR3 runs to 16 residues. V shed 0 bases and J shed 1 base, with 13 bases lying between them. Germline-derived CDR1 and CDR2 are MNHEY and SVGAGI. The CDR3 is CASSYSTSSVSYEQYF. The CDR3 region has the DNA TGTGCCAGCAGTTACTCGACGTCTAGCGTATCCTACGAGCAGTACTTC.

This clonotype was detected only a few times. The gene calls are TRBV28 and TRBJ2-1; D is undetermined. CDR3 length equals 13 residues. CDR1 is MDHEN and CDR2 is SYDVKM in the germline V gene. Deletions cut 5 bases from V and 0 bases from J, with 5 bases between. As DNA, the CDR3 is TGTGCCAGCAGTGGTGGCTCCTACAATGAGCAGTTCTTC. It specifies CASSGGSYNEQFF.

The chain is built from TRBV5-1 and TRBJ2-7; the match to TRBD1 covers 8 bases. Germline V gives CDR1 SGHRS, CDR2 YFSETQ. V lost 3 bases to trimming and J lost 3 bases; unmatched junction nucleotides: 8. CDR3 length: 15 amino acids. The CDR3 protein is CASSYTGTGDYEQYF. In DNA form, the CDR3 reads TGCGCCAGCAGCTATACCGGGACAGGTGACTACGAGCAGTACTTC.

The chain couples TRBV11-3 to TRBJ2-5; unclear D gene. This CDR3 is built from 12 residues. Germline CDR1 SGHNT, CDR2 YENEEA. The ends were cut back, 6 bases at V and 5 bases at J, with 10 bases in the middle. The CDR3 DNA reads TGTGCCAGCAGTTCCTCCCCGGAGACCCAGTACTTC. As protein: CASSSSPETQYF.